The source of this T cell receptor (beta chain) is a study of tumor-infiltrating lymphocytes in primary liver carcinoma. Whole-study findings and limits: Significantly greater top-250-clone fractions characterized tumors relative to blood (p = 0.039). Tumor region pairs showed greater overlap than either tumor-adjacent or tumor-blood pairs did.

The CDR3 extends over 16 amino acids. TCR beta cDNA came from about 500 ng total RNA, primed with a constant-region primer. It was through three nested multiplex PCR rounds of slightly modified ARM-PCR that TCR beta libraries arose. Primers for the first two PCR rounds were TRBV1-TRBV30 forward primers and a C-beta reverse primer (approximately 10 cycles per round). TCRdb used MiXCR to reprocess the multiplex PCR reads, holding one entry per CDR3 protein. Of around 35,000 distinct CDR3 sequences detected, more than 60% appear once; the ten largest clones hold under 45%. From 20-30 mg of unsorted bulk tissue, DNA and RNA were co-extracted together. Treatment of the patients' primary liver carcinoma consisted of surgical resection. Among the patients, all had chronic HBV infection and none had been treated. Concerning this clonotype itself: Its target is unknown. Compared with germline, one end of the junction differs, possibly owing to a read error.

The V and J genes are TRBV12-3 or TRBV12-4 and TRBJ2-1; perhaps TRBD2 as D (7 bases). This receptor was identified in a man between 40 and 49 years old with primary liver carcinoma and hepatitis B virus infection. The specimen sequenced was tumor-adjacent normal liver tissue. The DNA of the CDR3 is TGTGCCAGCAGTCGGAGGGGGGGGCGCTCCCACAATGAGCAGTTCTTC. Translation: CASSRRGGRSHNEQFF.